This T cell receptor (beta chain) was profiled in a study of blood T cell repertoires in COVID-19. Study overall: COVID-19 samples from acute and convalescent phases originated in the United States, Italy and Spain. Nucleic acid was either cDNA or gDNA, and it came from T cells, B-cell-depleted T cells, or PBMCs.

CDR3 length: 13 amino acids. Deletions cut 1 base from V and 10 bases from J, with 13 bases between. CDR1 SGHTA and CDR2 FQGNSA come from the germline V gene. In the study's own analysis: By means of reference gene primer amplification, nucleated cell counts were estimated. TCRdb's copy holds only in-frame clones and misses some; the assay was immunoSEQ multiplex PCR. V and J calls and clone size are given by that table; D and trimming were obtained from the DNA. The profile shows 95,000 to 100,000 clones, 84% of them singletons. Sequenced: peripheral blood. The sequence was obtained from a human donor in a cohort sampled during active COVID-19. This rearrangement joins TRBV7-2 to TRBJ1-1, with D perhaps TRBD1 (6 bases). DNA for the CDR3: TGTGCCAGCAGCTTAGGGACAGCTATGGGAGCTTTCTTT. This translates into CASSLGTAMGAFF.